This T cell receptor (beta chain) is from a study of CD8 T cells in ankylosing spondylitis. Broader study findings: In ankylosing spondylitis blood, a motif of seven to nine highly homologous TCR beta variants appeared characteristic. Disease-associated clonotypes exhibited CD8+ identity and were relatively infrequent in peripheral blood.

Unmatched junction bases numbered 3, after V lost 4 bases and J lost 1 base. The CDR3 runs 15 residues. CDR1 and CDR2 from the germline V gene are LGHNA and YSLEER. This clonotype came up many times. The antigen is undetermined. Quantitative 5'-RACE with molecular barcodes was used to make the TCR beta libraries. Via MiXCR, TCRdb re-called the 5' RACE reads, giving one row per CDR3 protein. Of 450,000 to 550,000 distinct CDR3 sequences detected, under 5.5% appear once; the ten largest clones hold under 4.5%. This sequence joins TRBV4-3 and TRBJ1-1, with 10 bases matching TRBD1. The sequencing sample was made of blood, either unsorted or a sorted T cell fraction (not recorded which). The TCR originated in a male donor with ankylosing spondylitis. CDR3 protein: CASSRGTGANTEAFF. The CDR3 bases are TGCGCCAGCAGCCGGGGGACAGGGGCGAACACTGAAGCTTTCTTT.